This TCR beta chain was sequenced for a study of T-cell memory formation after mild COVID-19. Whole-study results and caveats: Second-wave clones peaking on day 37 lacked confirmed SARS-CoV-2 specificity. Clones shrinking from day 15 to 85 showed even CD4/CD8 mixes; later expanders tilted CD4+.

TCR alpha and TCR beta cDNA libraries carrying sample barcodes and UMIs came from 5'RACE with constant-segment primers. TCRdb ran MiXCR on the 5' RACE reads and lists one entry per CDR3 protein. Here the sample spans tens of thousands of distinct CDR3 sequences, approximately 13% being singletons. This clonotype was counted between two and nine times. Its antigen remains unidentified. CDR3 size: 13 residues. V gave up 4 bases and J gave up 5 bases; unmatched junction bases: 5. J is TRBJ2-7 and V is TRBV12-3 or TRBV12-4; 7 bases map to TRBD2. This TCR was sampled from an adult woman who had mild COVID-19 (a few samples of this study predate the infection). Cell type and time point are not known. Sequencing was performed on PBMCs or a T cell subset sorted from them (not recorded which). CDR3: CASSWGLLDEQYF. In DNA, the CDR3 is TGTGCCAGCAGTTGGGGACTACTAGACGAGCAGTACTTC.